The 14 T cell receptor beta chains given below trace back to one sample, sequenced in a study of T cells in narcolepsy. Profiled with immunoSEQ multiplex PCR; TCRdb holds only in-frame clones, not every one. Of about 29,000 clones listed, more than 70% are singletons. The source material was memory (CD45RA-) CD4+ T cells from blood. The receptors stem from a human donor in good health.

V gene TRBV5-6 combines with J gene TRBJ2-1, with TRBD2 as a possible D gene (6 bases). The CDR3 covers 19 residues. The V end lost 5 bases, the J end lost 0 bases, and 24 bases lay between the germline ends. The germline CDR1 and CDR2 sequences are SGHDT and YYEEEE. The CDR3 reads CASRFTTLGSGSSYNEQFF. Written as DNA, the CDR3 is TGTGCCAGCAGATTCACCACGCTAGGGAGCGGGTCCTCCTACAATGAGCAGTTCTTC.

The rearrangement links TRBV6-5 to TRBJ2-7; 9 bases line up with TRBD1. With V trimmed by 5 bases and J by 8 bases, 7 bases remained unmatched. The CDR3 has 13 amino acids. Germline V lookup: CDR1 MNHEY, CDR2 SVGAGI. The CDR3, as DNA: TGTGCCAGCAGTGTGGACAGGGGAGTCCAGCAGTACTTC. It codes for CASSVDRGVQQYF.

V is TRBV6-4 and J is TRBJ2-7, with 7 bases lining up with TRBD1. The V segment lost 4 bases and the J segment 0 bases; nucleotides outside the gene matches: 9. The CDR3 loop spans 16 amino acids. Germline CDR1 reads MRHNA; CDR2 reads SNTAGT. The CDR3 sequence: CASSAHNRGFSYEQYF. In DNA, the CDR3 is TGTGCCAGCAGTGCCCACAACAGGGGCTTCTCCTACGAGCAGTACTTC.

The gene calls are TRBV6-1 and TRBJ2-7; perhaps TRBD1 as D (5 bases). Germline V CDR1 and CDR2: MNHNS, SASEGT. The CDR3 spans 12 residues. V was pared by 7 bases and J by 3 bases, with 10 bases between. In DNA form, the CDR3 reads TGTGCCAGCAAAGGGGTTGGCTACGAGCAGTACTTC. This translates into CASKGVGYEQYF.

The J gene is TRBJ1-6, the V gene TRBV28, with D possibly being TRBD1 (5 bases). The germline CDR1 and CDR2 sequences are MDHEN and SYDVKM. V was trimmed by 6 bases and J by 0 bases, leaving 12 bases between them. The CDR3 extends over 16 amino acids. The CDR3, as DNA: TGTGCCAGCAGCCTAGACAGTAGCTCCTATAATTCACCCCTCCACTTT. Its protein product is CASSLDSSSYNSPLHF.

The genes are TRBV11-2 and TRBJ2-2; 7 nucleotides agree with TRBD1. The CDR3 totals 14 residues. With 6 bases clipped from V and 6 bases from J, the junction kept 7 bases outside the gene matches. The germline V gene encodes CDR1 SGHAT and CDR2 FQNNGV. The CDR3: CASRGTVRAGELFF. The CDR3 DNA reads as TGTGCCAGCAGGGGGACAGTTCGAGCCGGGGAGCTGTTTTTT.

The V and J genes are TRBV30 and TRBJ1-2; D ambiguous. V lost 4 bases and J lost 0, with 6 bases in between. CDR3 length equals 12 residues. Germline loops: CDR1 GTSNPN, CDR2 SVGIG (reference sequence). The CDR3 coding sequence is TGTGCCTGGAAGGGTTCTAACTATGGCTACACCTTC. The encoded protein is CAWKGSNYGYTF.

CDR3 nucleotides: TGTGCCAGCAGTTTGGTTGACGCTAATTCACCCCTCCACTTT. Amino acid sequence: CASSLVDANSPLHF. V and J are TRBV27 and TRBJ1-6; D not certain. The V gene's germline CDR1 is MNHEY and CDR2 SMNVEV (reference sequence). The V end lost 3 bases, the J end lost 6 bases, and 9 bases lay between the germline ends. The CDR3 spans 14 residues.

As regards this clone: The junction departs from germline at one end; a sequencing error may be responsible. The J gene is TRBJ2-1, the V gene TRBV9; D may match TRBD1 or TRBD2 (6 bases each). Per the germline V gene, CDR1 is SGDLS and CDR2 is YYNGEE. This CDR3 is 15 amino acids long. The CDR3 sequence is CASSATGRLYDEQFF. The CDR3 coding sequence is TGTGCCAGCAGCGCTACAGGGAGGCTCTACGATGAGCAGTTCTTC.

V usage is TRBV6-5 and J usage is TRBJ1-4; D not certain. Trimming removed 6 bases from V and 4 bases from J, with 12 bases in between. CDR1 is MNHEY and CDR2 is SVGAGI in the germline V gene. CDR3 length: 14 amino acids. CDR3 sequence: CASRAQAFNEKLFF. CDR3 coding DNA: TGTGCCAGCAGGGCCCAGGCGTTTAATGAAAAACTGTTTTTT.

The J gene is TRBJ2-7, the V gene TRBV21-1. TRBV21-1 is tagged as a pseudogene. The CDR3 covers 11 residues. CDR3 loop: CRRAEGYEQYF. The CDR3 coding sequence is TGTCGGCGAGCAGAAGGCTACGAGCAGTACTTC.

This clone was recorded once. The genes are TRBV11-2 and TRBJ2-5, with D uncertain. Germline assignment: CDR1 SGHAT and CDR2 FQNNGV. With 4 bases removed from V and 3 bases from J, the gap between germline ends came to 18 bases. CDR3 length: 16 residues. In nucleotides, the CDR3 is TGTGCCAGCAGCTCAGTAGGTCGTTCGGAAGAAGAGACCCAGTACTTC. It codes for CASSSVGRSEEETQYF.

In DNA form, the CDR3 reads TGTGCCAGCAGTGTTGGGGCAGAGTCGAATGGCTACACCTTC. It is translated as CASSVGAESNGYTF. The chain links TRBV6-1 to TRBJ1-2; D is perhaps TRBD1 (5 bases). Germline CDR1 reads MNHNS; CDR2 reads SASEGT. This CDR3 region has 14 residues. Trimming shortened V by 4 bases and J by 6 bases, and 15 bases separated the two germline ends.

J is TRBJ2-3 and V is TRBV30; no clear D. CDR3 size: 16 residues. Germline V lookup: CDR1 GTSNPN, CDR2 SVGIG (reference sequence). Trimming removed 2 bases from V and 4 bases from J, with 19 bases in between. CDR3 DNA: TGTGCCTGGAGTTTGCCCGATTCGCCGGTCGCAGATACGCAGTATTTT. Translating it yields CAWSLPDSPVADTQYF.